This entry is about one T cell receptor beta chain. This clonotype was seen a few times. The antigen it recognizes is unknown. Base qualities were left out, and no much larger clone turns up one base away. The data were taken from a study of T cells in Graves' hyperthyroidism and ophthalmopathy (dated by TCRdb to between 2019 and 2020). Context from the whole study: Peripheral blood was sampled at the time of initial diagnosis, prior to any treatment. To identify TCR V-J signatures that set the groups apart, the researchers used a discovery cohort of 90 to 100 patients, made up of roughly 40 with Graves' ophthalmopathy and some 60 with stable Graves' hyperthyroidism. An independent validation cohort of 18 to 20 hyperthyroidism patients and about 16 patients who later progressed to ophthalmopathy tested prospective prediction of ophthalmopathy. The 100 or so discovery patients were randomly divided into training and test sets at a 7:3 ratio. In addition, the study compared T-cell repertoires in thyroid tissue and in blood from about six Graves' hyperthyroidism patients. After sampling, hyperthyroidism patients received methimazole starting at 30 mg daily, and ophthalmopathy patients received high-dose intravenous methylprednisolone. The paper describes TCR Vbeta CDR3 sequencing of 135 peripheral blood samples, made up of roughly 45 ophthalmopathy patients, around 78 hyperthyroidism patients and approximately 17 progressor patients.

The TCR beta CDR3 regions were amplified from the RNA transcripts. A first-round RT-PCR of the TCR CDR3 used the HTBI primer set with the Qiagen OneStep RT-PCR kit. Libraries were constructed in a second round of multiplex PCR, after which size selection and purification were carried out. Sequencing of the libraries was done on an Illumina HiSeq2000 using paired-end 100 bp reads. Under the source paper's analysis protocol: SOAPnuke was used to process the raw data, removing reads that contained adapters or uncalled bases, had a mean Phred below 15, or lacked an exact match to the constant primer or identifier. COPE v1.2.5 was used to merge high-quality paired reads, and clonotypes were defined as unique nucleotide sequences. MiTCR v1.1 was used to align clonotypes to the IMGT TRBV, TRBD and TRBJ reference segments. The analysis was restricted to V-J combinations with a frequency above 0.0001, which together covered 99.2% of the repertoires. A TCS score was defined as the ratio between F50 (clonal expansion) and ExV (chaos), using BLOSUM62-based TCRdist between CDR3 peptides within each V-J. Welch's t-statistics and random forest reduced around 550 V-J features to about 13, which were used in a naive Bayes classifier (R e1071). Through fastp at Q25 and MiXCR, TCRdb rebuilt clones from the public reads, retaining in-frame beta chains. Merged by CDR3 protein, the rows form single entries marked with the most common genes and DNA. The V and J calls reflect TCRdb's pipeline rather than the authors' work. The sample profile shows 500,000 to 650,000 distinct CDR3 sequences; 17% of them were found once. The top ten constitute 15% to 20% of the sample.

Sequences MNHNS (CDR1) and SASEGT (CDR2) are obtained from the germline V gene. Here V drops 5 bases and J drops 5 bases, and the junction holds 6 bases not matched to any gene. There are 16 amino acids in the CDR3, from cysteine to phenylalanine inclusive. The retained sequence is limited to the CDR3, 48 bases, with the frame set at the first base. The study at large found these results: Sample size was not statistically predetermined, and blinding of investigators to group allocation was not performed. Blood samples also contained most of the expanded thyroid clonotypes (frequency above 0.001), which suggests that blood repertoires may reflect thyroid immune responses. In validation, progression to ophthalmopathy was predicted by the model with 65% to 71% sensitivity and roughly 76% specificity, a median of roughly six months before onset. A model built on a 13 V-J signature distinguished ophthalmopathy from stable hyperthyroidism, reaching around 90% sensitivity and around 81% specificity in cross-validation and 80%/75% in testing.

Ophthalmopathy patients had moderately to severely active disease, Clinical Activity Score of at least 3, NOSPECS grade of at least 4, and duration under 3 months. Patients with uncontrolled infections, other autoimmune diseases, pregnancy or lactation were excluded. Diagnoses relied on clinical symptoms, serum thyroxine and TRAb, thyroid ultrasound and orbital computed tomography. PBMCs were isolated from about 9.1 ml of fresh peripheral blood by Ficoll-Paque density gradient centrifugation. Total RNA was extracted using Trizol reagent, and RNA quality was assessed on an Agilent 2100 Bioanalyzer. The rearrangement joined TRBV6-1 to TRBJ2-2; 12 of the junction bases match TRBD2. Source material: blood. The sequence came from a woman between 18 and 29 years old with Graves' ophthalmopathy. The nucleotide sequence reads as follows: TGTGCCAGCAGTCAACTAGCGGGAGGATATACCGGGGAGCTGTTTTTT. The resulting protein is CASSQLAGGYTGELFF.